Listed here are 10 T cell receptor beta chains from one sample, sequenced in a study of T cells expressing NK-cell markers. TCRdb re-analyzed the 5' RACE reads; it lists each CDR3 protein once, without DNA. The sample shows hundreds of thousands of distinct CDR3 sequences, and about 4.2% sits with its ten largest clones. Sequenced input: blood T cells: a sorted CD56 or NKG2C T cell subset, CD4+ or CD8+ T cells, or bulk PBMC T cells (not recorded which). The receptors shown here come from a woman aged 18 to 69 in good health.

The CDR3 reads CSALGDLSNSPLHF. V is TRBV20-1 and J is TRBJ1-6. The germline CDR1 and CDR2 sequences are DFQATT and SNEGSKA (reference sequence). CDR3 length: 14 residues.

The rearrangement uses TRBV29-1 and TRBJ1-2. Per the germline V gene, CDR1 is SQVTM and CDR2 is ANQGSEA. The CDR3 consists of 13 residues. CDR3 sequence: CSVAIGANYGYTF. Together with reference TRBV29-1 and TRBJ1-2, the CDR3 gives the full variable domain: SAVISQKPSRDICQRGTSLTIQCQVDSQVTMMFWYRQQPGQSLTLIATANQGSEATYESGFVIDKFPISRPNLTFSTLTVSNMSPEDSSIYLCSVAIGANYGYTFGSGTRLTVV.

The chain is built from TRBV12-3 or TRBV12-4 and TRBJ2-1; TCRdb selects TRBD1, and the lack of DNA leaves this call unchecked. CDR3 length equals 16 residues. This CDR3 is CASSLARQGSYNEQFF.

The rearrangement joins TRBV6-1 to TRBJ2-3; TCRdb outputs TRBD1, but without DNA this stays unchecked. CDR1 is MNHNS, CDR2 SASEGT, per germline. The CDR3 totals 14 residues. The CDR3 sequence is CASNPGQWTDTQYF.

The chain has TRBV6-2 or TRBV6-3 and TRBJ2-1; lacking DNA, the TRBD2 call made by TCRdb goes unchecked. Germline CDR1 is MNHEY and CDR2 is SVGEGT. The CDR3 is made up of 16 amino acids. The CDR3 protein is CASSSPDSGRAGEQFF.

This CDR3 reads CASSLGWTATDTQYF. The rearrangement uses TRBV5-1 and TRBJ2-3; absent DNA, TCRdb's TRBD1 call cannot be checked. The CDR3 has 15 residues. Germline V lookup: CDR1 SGHRS, CDR2 YFSETQ.

The chain has TRBV12-3 or TRBV12-4 and TRBJ2-1. The CDR3 has 13 residues. CDR3 region: CASSLELEGEQFF.

The genes are TRBV6-1 and TRBJ2-2; TCRdb lists TRBD2, though no DNA is available to test this call. The germline V gene encodes CDR1 MNHNS and CDR2 SASEGT. The CDR3 is 16 amino acids. CDR3 in amino acids: CASSPPGREGSGELFF.

This chain connects TRBV4-3 to TRBJ1-5; checking the TCRdb D call of TRBD1 is not possible without DNA. This CDR3 spans 16 amino acids. Germline V gene data show CDR1 as LGHNA and CDR2 as YSLEER. The CDR3 region is CASSHHHRQGEQPQHF.

The rearrangement joins TRBV7-6 to TRBJ1-1. Germline V gene sequence: CDR1 SGHVS, CDR2 FNYEAQ. This CDR3 has 17 amino acids. This chain's CDR3 is CASSLPSNPDRSTEAFF.